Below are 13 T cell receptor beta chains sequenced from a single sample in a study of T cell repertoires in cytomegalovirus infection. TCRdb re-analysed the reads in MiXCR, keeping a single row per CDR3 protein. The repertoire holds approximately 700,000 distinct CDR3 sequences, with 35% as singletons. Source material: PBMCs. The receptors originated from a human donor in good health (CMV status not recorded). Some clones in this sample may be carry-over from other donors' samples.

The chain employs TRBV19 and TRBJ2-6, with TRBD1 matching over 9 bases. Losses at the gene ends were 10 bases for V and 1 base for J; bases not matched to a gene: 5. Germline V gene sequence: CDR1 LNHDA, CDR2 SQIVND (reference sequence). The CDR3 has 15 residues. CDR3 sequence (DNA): TGTGCCACCCTGGACAGGGGTTCTGGGGCCAACGTCCTGACTTTC. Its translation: CATLDRGSGANVLTF.

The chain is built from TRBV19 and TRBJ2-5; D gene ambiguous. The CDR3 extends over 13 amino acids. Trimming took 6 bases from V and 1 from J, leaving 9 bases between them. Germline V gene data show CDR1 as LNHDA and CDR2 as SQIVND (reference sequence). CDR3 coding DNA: TGTGCCAGTAGCGGAGTATTCCAAGAGACCCAGTACTTC. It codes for CASSGVFQETQYF.

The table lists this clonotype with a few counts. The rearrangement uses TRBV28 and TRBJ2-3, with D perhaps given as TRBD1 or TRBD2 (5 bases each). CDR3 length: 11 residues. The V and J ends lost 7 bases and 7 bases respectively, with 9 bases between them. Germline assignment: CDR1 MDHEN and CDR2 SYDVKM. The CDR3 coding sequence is TGTGCCAGCACGGGACGGTATACGCAGTATTTT. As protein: CASTGRYTQYF.

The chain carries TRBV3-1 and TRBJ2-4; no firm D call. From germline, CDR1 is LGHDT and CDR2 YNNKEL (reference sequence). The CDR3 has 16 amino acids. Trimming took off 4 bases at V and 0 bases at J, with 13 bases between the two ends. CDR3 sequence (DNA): TGTGCCAGCAGCCCTCGGACGGTCTCAGCCAAAAACATTCAGTACTTC. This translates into CASSPRTVSAKNIQYF.

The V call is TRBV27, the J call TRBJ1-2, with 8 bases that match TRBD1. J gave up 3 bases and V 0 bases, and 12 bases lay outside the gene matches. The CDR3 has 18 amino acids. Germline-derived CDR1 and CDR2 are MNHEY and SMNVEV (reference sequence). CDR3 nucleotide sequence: TGTGCCAGCAGTTTATCCTCGACAGGGGCCCTGGGGTACTATGGCTACACCTTC. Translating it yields CASSLSSTGALGYYGYTF.

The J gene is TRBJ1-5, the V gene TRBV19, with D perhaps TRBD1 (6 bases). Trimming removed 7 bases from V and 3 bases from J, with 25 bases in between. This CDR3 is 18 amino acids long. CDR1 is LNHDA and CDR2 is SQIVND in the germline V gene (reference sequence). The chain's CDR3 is CASIRGTRSSGDNQPQHF. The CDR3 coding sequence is TGTGCCAGTATTAGGGGGACACGGAGCTCGGGCGACAATCAGCCCCAGCATTTT.

CDR3 in amino acids: CASSRGGAETDTQYF. The CDR3 coding sequence is TGTGCCAGCAGCCGCGGGGGGGCCGAGACAGATACGCAGTATTTT. V and J are TRBV7-9 and TRBJ2-3; 9 positions match TRBD2. Germline lookup yields CDR1 SEHNR and CDR2 FQNEAQ (reference sequence). Trimming at V came to 5 bases and at J to 3 bases, leaving 6 bases not matched to a gene. The CDR3 extends over 15 amino acids.

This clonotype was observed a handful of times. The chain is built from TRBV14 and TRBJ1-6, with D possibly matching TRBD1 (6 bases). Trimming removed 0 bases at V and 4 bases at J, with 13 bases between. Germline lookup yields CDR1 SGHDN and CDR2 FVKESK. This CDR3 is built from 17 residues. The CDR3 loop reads CASSQELGRGYNSPLHF. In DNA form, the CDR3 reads TGTGCCAGCAGCCAAGAGCTTGGCAGGGGTTATAATTCACCCCTCCACTTT. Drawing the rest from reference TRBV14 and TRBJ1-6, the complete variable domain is EAGVTQFPSHSVIEKGQTVTLRCDPISGHDNLYWYRRVMGKEIKFLLHFVKESKQDESGMPNNRFLAERTGGTYSTLKVQPAELEDSGVYFCASSQELGRGYNSPLHFGNGTRLTVT.

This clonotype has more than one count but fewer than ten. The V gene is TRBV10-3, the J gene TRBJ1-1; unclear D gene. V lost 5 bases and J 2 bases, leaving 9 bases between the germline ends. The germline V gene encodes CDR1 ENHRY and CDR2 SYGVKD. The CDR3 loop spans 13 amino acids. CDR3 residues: CAISITRNTEAFF. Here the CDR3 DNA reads TGTGCCATCAGTATTACACGTAACACTGAAGCTTTCTTT.

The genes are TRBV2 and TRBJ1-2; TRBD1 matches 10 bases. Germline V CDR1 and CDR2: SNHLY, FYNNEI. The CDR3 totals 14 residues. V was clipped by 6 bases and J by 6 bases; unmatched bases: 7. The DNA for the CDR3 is TGTGCCAGCAGAACAACCGGACAGGGGGATGGCTACACCTTC. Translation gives CASRTTGQGDGYTF.

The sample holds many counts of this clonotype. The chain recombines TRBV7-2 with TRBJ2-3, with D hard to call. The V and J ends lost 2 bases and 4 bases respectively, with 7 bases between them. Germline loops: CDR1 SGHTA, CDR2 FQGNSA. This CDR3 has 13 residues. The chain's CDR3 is CASSLSWPDTQYF. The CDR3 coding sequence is TGTGCCAGCAGCTTATCCTGGCCAGATACGCAGTATTTT.

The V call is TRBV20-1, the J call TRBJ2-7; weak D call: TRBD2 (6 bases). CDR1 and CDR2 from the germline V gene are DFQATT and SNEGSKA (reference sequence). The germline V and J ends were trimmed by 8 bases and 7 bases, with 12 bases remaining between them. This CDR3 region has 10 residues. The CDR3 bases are TGCAGTCCTTCGAGCGGGGAGCAGTACTTC. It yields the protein CSPSSGEQYF.

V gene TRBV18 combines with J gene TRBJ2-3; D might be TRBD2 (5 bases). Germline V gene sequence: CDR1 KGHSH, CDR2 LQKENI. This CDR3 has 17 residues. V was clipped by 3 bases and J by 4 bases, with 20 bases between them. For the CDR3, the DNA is TGTGCCAGCTCACCGGGCCCGCGCAGCGGCTTGGCAGATACGCAGTATTTT. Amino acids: CASSPGPRSGLADTQYF.